Shown below are 16 T cell receptor beta chains from a single sample sequenced in a study of control samples from healthy donors and cancer patients. Assay used: immunoSEQ multiplex PCR; TCRdb lists only in-frame clones, some missing. The table shows about 85,000 clones, with 85% to 90% occurring only once. The sample comprised blood. The receptor set was obtained from a woman in her sixties or seventies in good health.

The rearrangement links TRBV28 to TRBJ1-2; maybe TRBD1 (5 bases). The V end lost 5 bases, the J end lost 7 bases, and 14 bases lay between the germline ends. Per germline, CDR1 MDHEN and CDR2 SYDVKM. The CDR3 totals 13 residues. CDR3 in amino acids: CASSPPGYGGYTF. CDR3 DNA sequence: TGTGCCAGCAGTCCTCCAGGGTACGGTGGCTACACCTTC.

The chain carries TRBV9 and TRBJ1-1; a possible D gene is TRBD1 (6 bases). Trimming stripped 0 bases from V and 8 bases from J, with 14 bases between. CDR1 and CDR2 from the germline V gene are SGDLS and YYNGEE. The CDR3 consists of 14 residues. The CDR3 loop is CASSVGGGAREAFF. The CDR3 DNA sequence: TGTGCCAGCAGCGTAGGAGGGGGAGCGAGGGAAGCTTTCTTT.

The chain uses TRBV6-5 and TRBJ1-2, with D hard to call. Germline V gene lookup returns CDR1 MNHEY and CDR2 SVGAGI. This CDR3 region has 13 residues. V lost 0 bases and J 6 bases, leaving 8 bases between the germline ends. Written as DNA, the CDR3 is TGTGCCAGCAGTTACTCGGAAGGCGATGGCTACACCTTC. It is translated as CASSYSEGDGYTF.

This chain connects TRBV3-1 (or the pseudogene TRBV3-2) to TRBJ2-4, with 8 positions matching TRBD1. With 0 bases clipped from V and 0 bases from J, the junction kept 4 bases outside the gene matches. CDR1 and CDR2 from the germline V gene are LGHDT and YNNKEL (reference sequence). The CDR3 extends over 17 amino acids. The CDR3 DNA follows: TGTGCCAGCAGCCAAGATGAGACAGGGGCAGCCAAAAACATTCAGTACTTC. The encoded protein is CASSQDETGAAKNIQYF.

This clone was seen a handful of times. V gene TRBV3-1 (or the pseudogene TRBV3-2) combines with J gene TRBJ2-3, with a possible D match to TRBD1 (6 bases). CDR1 and CDR2 from the germline V gene are LGHDT and YNNKEL (reference sequence). Trimming shortened V by 0 bases and J by 4 bases, and 11 bases separated the two germline ends. The CDR3 is 15 amino acids. CDR3 DNA: TGTGCCAGCAGCCAAGAACGCCCAGGGGCAGATACGCAGTATTTT. It yields the protein CASSQERPGADTQYF.

To note about this clone: At the DNA level, this CDR3 is encoded by other sequences in the same sample as well. The rearrangement links TRBV18 to TRBJ2-3, with D uncertain. V lost 8 bases and J 0 bases, leaving 9 bases between the germline ends. This CDR3 is 13 amino acids long. The germline CDR1 and CDR2 sequences are KGHSH and LQKENI. CDR3 nucleotide sequence: TGTGCCAGCCATGACGGTAGCACAGATACGCAGTATTTT. Translation gives CASHDGSTDTQYF. The whole variable domain, remainder taken from reference TRBV18 and TRBJ2-3, is NAGVMQNPRHLVRRRGQEARLRCSPMKGHSHVYWYRQLPEEGLKFMVYLQKENIIDESGMPKERFSAEFPKEGPSILRIQQVVRGDSAAYFCASHDGSTDTQYFGPGTRLTVL.

The chain uses TRBV28 and TRBJ1-2; 8 bases are a match to TRBD1. The germline V gene encodes CDR1 MDHEN and CDR2 SYDVKM. V shed 5 bases, J shed 7 bases, and the junction held 9 bases outside the gene matches. This CDR3 is built from 14 residues. The CDR3 loop is CASSIGTGRRGYTF. In nucleotides, the CDR3 is TGTGCCAGCAGTATCGGGACAGGACGCCGTGGCTACACCTTC.

J is TRBJ2-5 and V is TRBV19, with 8 bases lining up with TRBD2. The CDR3 sequence is 14 residues long. Looked up from germline, CDR1 is LNHDA and CDR2 is SQIVND (reference sequence). The ends lost 3 bases at V and 5 bases at J; junction bases unmatched: 5. CDR3 coding DNA: TGTGCCAGTAGTATGGGGACTAGTCCGGAGACCCAGTACTTC. Translating gives CASSMGTSPETQYF.

V usage is TRBV20-1 and J usage is TRBJ1-2; D gene ambiguous. V was pared by 8 bases and J by 5 bases, with 6 bases between. The CDR3 covers 9 residues. Per the germline V gene, CDR1 is DFQATT and CDR2 is SNEGSKA (reference sequence). CDR3 DNA sequence: TGCAGTCCAGATTATGGCTACACCTTC. Translated, it gives CSPDYGYTF.

This clone was recorded once. The rearrangement uses TRBV28 and TRBJ1-5; D is perhaps TRBD1 (5 bases). With 7 bases removed from V and 3 bases from J, the gap between germline ends came to 7 bases. CDR1 MDHEN and CDR2 SYDVKM come from the germline V gene. This CDR3 is built from 12 residues. Written as DNA, the CDR3 is TGTGCCAGCAATGGGGCCAATCAGCCCCAGCATTTT. Protein sequence: CASNGANQPQHF. The entire variable domain, with the rest obtained from reference TRBV28 and TRBJ1-5, is as follows: DVKVTQSSRYLVKRTGEKVFLECVQDMDHENMFWYRQDPGLGLRLIYFSYDVKMKEKGDIPEGYSVSREKKERFSLILESASTNQTSMYLCASNGANQPQHFGDGTRLSIL.

V and J are TRBV5-1 and TRBJ1-2; TRBD1 might be the D (6 bases). This CDR3 has 13 amino acids. The germline CDR1 and CDR2 sequences are SGHRS and YFSETQ. Trimming left V 0 bases short and J 7 bases short, with 10 bases between. CDR3 bases: TGCGCCAGCAGCTTGGCTGGGGGCCGTGGCTACACCTTC. It codes for CASSLAGGRGYTF.

Many counts were recorded for this clone. The rearrangement uses TRBV24-1 and TRBJ2-5; tentatively, D is TRBD2 (7 bases). The CDR3 contains 15 residues. Trimming removed 3 bases at V and 4 bases at J, with 14 bases between. Germline CDR1 KGHDR, CDR2 SFDVKD. Here the CDR3 DNA reads TGTGCCACCAGTGATGGTTCGGGGGGCCGAGAGACCCAGTACTTC. Amino acids: CATSDGSGGRETQYF.

This CDR3 reads CASTRQSAQPQHF. The CDR3, as DNA: TGTGCCAGCACGAGACAGTCGGCCCAGCCCCAGCATTTT. V gene TRBV6-5 combines with J gene TRBJ1-5; tentatively, D is TRBD1 (5 bases). V was shortened by 7 bases and J by 7 bases, with 14 bases between the two germline ends. The CDR3 contains 13 residues. Germline V gives CDR1 MNHEY, CDR2 SVGAGI.

The V gene is TRBV15, the J gene TRBJ1-2; D possibly corresponds to TRBD1 (6 bases). Trimming pared 3 bases from V and 2 bases from J, leaving 7 bases between. The CDR3 has 13 amino acids. Germline CDR1 reads LNHNV; CDR2 reads YYDKDF (reference sequence). The CDR3 is CATSSDRNYGYTF. CDR3 in DNA: TGTGCCACCAGCAGTGACAGGAACTATGGCTACACCTTC.

With regard to this clone: Germline is not matched at one junction end, which may reflect a read error. This chain links TRBV6-1 with TRBJ1-5; possibly TRBD1 for D (5 bases). The germline CDR1 and CDR2 sequences are MNHNS and SASEGT. The CDR3 length is 15 residues. CDR3 in amino acids: CARSEWGLPNQPQHF. Here the CDR3 DNA reads TGTGCCCGCAGTGAATGGGGACTGCCCAACCAGCCCCAGCATTTT.

The chain couples TRBV2 to TRBJ2-7; D is undetermined. The CDR3 runs to 12 residues. Germline V CDR1 and CDR2: SNHLY, FYNNEI. Trimming pared 4 bases from V and 6 bases from J, leaving 10 bases between. The CDR3 reads CASSVFGFEQYF. The CDR3 DNA sequence: TGTGCCAGCAGTGTATTCGGTTTCGAGCAGTACTTC.